This entry lists 12 T cell receptor beta chains sequenced from one sample in a study of TIL therapy for anti-PD-1-resistant metastatic lung cancer. This was the immunoSEQ v3 assay. The table came from immunoSEQ multiplex PCR; TCRdb's copy has only in-frame clones and leaves some out. The data contain 36,000 or so clones, roughly 70% of them singletons. As to time point: pre-treatment sample, taken before nivolumab and TIL therapy. The sample consisted of blood, taken at baseline. These receptors were obtained from a person aged 30 to 80 with non-small cell lung cancer.

This clone was observed a single time. This sequence joins TRBV28 and TRBJ1-2; D ambiguous. The CDR3 spans 14 residues. The germline V gene has CDR1 MDHEN and CDR2 SYDVKM. Trimming took off 5 bases at V and 4 bases at J, with 14 bases between the two ends. The CDR3 loop is CASSPLTALYGYTF. The CDR3 bases are TGTGCCAGCAGTCCTCTCACAGCCCTCTATGGCTACACCTTC.

This clone was seen a handful of times. The rearrangement uses TRBV11-2 and TRBJ2-2, with TRBD1 matching 7 bases. The CDR3 sequence is 15 residues long. V shed 2 bases, J shed 5 bases, and the junction held 5 bases outside the gene matches. Germline CDR1 SGHAT, CDR2 FQNNGV. In DNA, the CDR3 is TGTGCCAGCAGCTTACCGGGACAGTGGACCGGGGAGCTGTTTTTT. This sequence encodes CASSLPGQWTGELFF.

The rearrangement links TRBV5-5 to TRBJ2-1, with D unresolved. V was clipped by 0 bases and J by 15 bases, with 16 bases between them. Germline CDR1 is SGHKS and CDR2 is YYEKEE (reference sequence). This CDR3 is built from 13 residues. CDR3 loop: CASSLGDSPSLFF. The CDR3 coding sequence is TGTGCCAGCAGCTTGGGAGACTCCCCTTCCTTGTTCTTC.

The gene calls are TRBV27 and TRBJ2-7; 9 nucleotides agree with TRBD2. The CDR3 is made up of 14 amino acids. CDR1 MNHEY and CDR2 SMNVEV come from the germline V gene (reference sequence). V trimming: 4 bases; J trimming: 6 bases; junction bases outside the gene matches: 7. The CDR3 here is CASSSGGRAGEQYF. The CDR3 DNA sequence: TGTGCCAGCAGTTCCGGCGGGAGGGCGGGCGAGCAGTACTTC.

The chain's CDR3 is CASSPWGAGGTEAFF. CDR3 DNA: TGTGCCAGCAGCCCATGGGGGGCAGGGGGCACTGAAGCTTTCTTT. V and J are TRBV7-6 and TRBJ1-1; 7 bases fit TRBD1. The germline gives CDR1 SGHVS, CDR2 FNYEAQ. The CDR3 covers 15 residues. Losses at the gene ends were 5 bases for V and 4 bases for J; bases not matched to a gene: 10.

The chain uses TRBV11-2 and TRBJ2-1; D is unclear. Germline CDR1 and CDR2: SGHAT and FQNNGV. V gave up 4 bases and J gave up 10 bases, with 14 bases separating them. The CDR3 is made up of 13 amino acids. For the CDR3, the DNA is TGTGCCAGCAGCTCCACTTCGCGGCCGGAGCAGTTCTTC. It translates to CASSSTSRPEQFF.

This clone was observed a few times. This same CDR3 is encoded by further DNA sequences in the sample. The genes are TRBV20-1 and TRBJ1-1; 8 positions match TRBD1. This CDR3 spans 11 amino acids. The germline CDR1 and CDR2 sequences are DFQATT and SNEGSKA (reference sequence). Unmatched junction bases numbered 5, after V lost 6 bases and J lost 8 bases. The CDR3 DNA reads as TGCAGTGCCCCCGGGACAGGAGAAGCTTTCTTT. It encodes CSAPGTGEAFF.

The chain recombines TRBV11-1 with TRBJ1-5, with unresolved D. The germline CDR1 and CDR2 sequences are SGHAT and FQDESV (reference sequence). The CDR3 loop spans 13 amino acids. Trimming pared 2 bases from V and 4 bases from J, leaving 6 bases between. In nucleotides, the CDR3 is TGTGCCAGCAGCTTATCCGGGAATCAGCCCCAGCATTTT. Its protein product is CASSLSGNQPQHF.

The chain links TRBV6-5 to TRBJ2-7, with unresolved D. CDR1 is MNHEY, CDR2 SVGAGI, per germline. The CDR3 is made up of 14 amino acids. Trimming pared 6 bases from V and 5 bases from J, leaving 17 bases between. DNA of the CDR3: TGTGCCAGCAGCCTGGGGTTACCTGACGACGAGCAGTACTTC. It encodes CASSLGLPDDEQYF.

The V call is TRBV5-1, the J call TRBJ2-5, with 11 bases fitting TRBD2. V dropped 0 bases and J dropped 5; count of bases not matched to a gene: 9. CDR3 length: 17 residues. In germline, CDR1 is SGHRS, CDR2 YFSETQ. The CDR3 sequence: CASSLAASGGPGETQYF. The CDR3 DNA reads as TGCGCCAGCAGCTTGGCAGCTAGCGGGGGGCCGGGGGAGACCCAGTACTTC.

This clone has only a few counts. CDR3 nucleotide sequence: TGTGCCAGCAGCACAGGGACAGCGGAGACCCAGTACTTC. Protein: CASSTGTAETQYF. The V gene is TRBV7-6, the J gene TRBJ2-5; 7 bases line up with TRBD1. Trimming cost V 5 bases and J 5 bases; bases outside gene matches: 5. Germline V gene sequence: CDR1 SGHVS, CDR2 FNYEAQ. The CDR3 sequence is 13 residues long.

J is TRBJ2-3 and V is TRBV28; a weak D match, TRBD2 (6 bases). The V and J ends lost 7 bases and 3 bases respectively, with 17 bases between them. CDR3 length: 15 residues. CDR1 is MDHEN, CDR2 SYDVKM, per germline. The CDR3, as DNA: TGTGCCAGCATGTCCCCAACGGGACTTACAGATACGCAGTATTTT. It translates to CASMSPTGLTDTQYF.